Below, one TCR beta chain is given with its context. Libraries were prepared by immunoSEQ multiplex PCR; TCRdb keeps only in-frame clonotypes and omits some of them. The sample has some 74,000 clones; approximately 83% are singletons. This sample stems from a study of blood T cell repertoires in COVID-19. This CDR3 has 14 amino acids. V was pared by 8 bases and J by 0 bases, with 2 bases of the junction left unmatched. Germline lookup yields CDR1 SNHLY and CDR2 FYNNEI. What was sequenced was peripheral blood. V is TRBV2 and J is TRBJ1-1; 11 bases agree with TRBD1. The source of this sequence is a man older than 75 with acute or convalescent COVID-19. The DNA for the CDR3 is TGTGCCAGCGGACAGGGGGCTTTGAACACTGAAGCTTTCTTT. Its translation is CASGQGALNTEAFF.